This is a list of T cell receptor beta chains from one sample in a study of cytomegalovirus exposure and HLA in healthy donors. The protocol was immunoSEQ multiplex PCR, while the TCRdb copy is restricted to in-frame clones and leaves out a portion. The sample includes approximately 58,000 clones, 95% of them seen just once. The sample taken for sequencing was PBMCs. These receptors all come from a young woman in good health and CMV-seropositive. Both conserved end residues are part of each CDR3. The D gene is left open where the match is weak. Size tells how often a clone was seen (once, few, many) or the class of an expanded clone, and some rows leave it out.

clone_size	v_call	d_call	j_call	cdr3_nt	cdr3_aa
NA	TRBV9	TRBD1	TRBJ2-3	TGTGCCAGCAGCTCAACAGGGGCAGATACGCAGTATTTT	CASSSTGADTQYF
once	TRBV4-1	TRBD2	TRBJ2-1	TGCGCCAGCAGCCCCCCAGGACTAGCGGGACCGTTCTTC	CASSPPGLAGPFF
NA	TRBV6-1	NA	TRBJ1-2	TGTGCCAGCAGTGAAGCGAATAGGGGGACGTATGGCTACACCTTC	CASSEANRGTYGYTF
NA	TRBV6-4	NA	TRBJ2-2	TGTGCCAGCAGTGACGGAGATAGCGTCGGCGCCGGGGAGCTGTTTTTT	CASSDGDSVGAGELFF
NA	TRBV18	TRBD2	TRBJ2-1	TGTGCCAGCTCAGGTTCTAGCGGGAGGGGCAATGAGCAGTTCTTC	CASSGSSGRGNEQFF
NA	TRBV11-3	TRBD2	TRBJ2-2	TGTGCCAGCAGCCTCTTCGGGGGGTCGAACACCGGGGAGCTGTTTTTT	CASSLFGGSNTGELFF
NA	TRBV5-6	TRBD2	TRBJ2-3	TGTGCCAGCAGCTTTTGGCCTAGCGGGAGAGATACGCAGTATTTT	CASSFWPSGRDTQYF
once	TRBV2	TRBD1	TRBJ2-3	TGTGCCACCGAGACAGGGGTCAGGACAGATACGCAGTATTTT	CATETGVRTDTQYF
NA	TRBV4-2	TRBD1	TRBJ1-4	TGTGCCAGCAGCCCCATGGACAGGGGGCACTATGGTAATGAAAAACTGTTTTTT	CASSPMDRGHYGNEKLFF
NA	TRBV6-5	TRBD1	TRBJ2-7	TGTGCCAGCAGTTACCGTCCAGGGGGCGCAACCTACGAGCAGTACTTC	CASSYRPGGATYEQYF
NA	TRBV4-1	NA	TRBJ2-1	TGCGCCAGCAGCCCCCGGGACTCAGACAATGAGCAGTTCTTC	CASSPRDSDNEQFF
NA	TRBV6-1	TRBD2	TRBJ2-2	TGTGCCAGCAGTGAACGGCTAGCGGGGGCCGGAGGGGAGCTGTTTTTT	CASSERLAGAGGELFF
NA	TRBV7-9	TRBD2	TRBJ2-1	TGTGCCAGCAGCCCGCGCTTTAGCGGGAGGGGCGATGAGCAGTTCTTC	CASSPRFSGRGDEQFF
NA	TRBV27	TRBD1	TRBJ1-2	TGTGCCAGCAGTTTATCACAGGGGACCTATGGCTACACCTTC	CASSLSQGTYGYTF
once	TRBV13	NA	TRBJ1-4	TGTGCCAGCAGCCTACTGGACAGAGCTGAAAAACTGTTTTTT	CASSLLDRAEKLFF
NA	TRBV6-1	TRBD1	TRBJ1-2	TGTGCCAGCCGGGACAGGGTAGGCTACACCTTC	CASRDRVGYTF
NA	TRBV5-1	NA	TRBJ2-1	TGTGCCAGCAGCATTAGGAGGAATGAGCAGTTCTTC	CASSIRRNEQFF
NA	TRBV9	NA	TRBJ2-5	TGTGCCAGCAGCGTAGCGGTCGGAGGAGAGACCCAGTACTTC	CASSVAVGGETQYF
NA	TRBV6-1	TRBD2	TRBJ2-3	TGTGCCAGCAGTGTGACTAGCGGGAGGTTGTGGGATACGCAGTATTTT	CASSVTSGRLWDTQYF
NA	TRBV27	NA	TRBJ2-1	TGTGCCAGCAGTGACTCTTTCAGCTCCTACAATGAGCAGTTCTTC	CASSDSFSSYNEQFF
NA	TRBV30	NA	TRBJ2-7	TGTGCCTGGAGGAGGAGGACCTACGAGCAGTACTTC	CAWRRRTYEQYF
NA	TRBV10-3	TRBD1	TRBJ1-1	TGTGCCATCAGGGGGGACAGGGGGCCTGAAGCTTTCTTT	CAIRGDRGPEAFF
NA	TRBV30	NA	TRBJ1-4	TGTGCCTGGAGTGTAGCTTTGGGACACCTTCCGGCGTTAAATGAAAAACTGTTTTTT	CAWSVALGHLPALNEKLFF
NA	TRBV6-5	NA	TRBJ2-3	TGTGCCAGCAGGGAGACGGGGGATACGCAGTATTTT	CASRETGDTQYF
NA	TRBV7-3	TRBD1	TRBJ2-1	TGTGCCAGCAGCGGCCACCCGGGACAGGGTCGTAATGAGCAGTTCTTC	CASSGHPGQGRNEQFF
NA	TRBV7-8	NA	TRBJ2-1	TGTGCCAGCAGCCCAACGAGACTACCCGGGAATGAGCAGTTCTTC	CASSPTRLPGNEQFF
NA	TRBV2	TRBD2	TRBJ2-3	TGTGCCAGCAGTGGCCGACTAGCTTATGATACGCAGTATTTT	CASSGRLAYDTQYF
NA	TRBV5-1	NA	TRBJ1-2	TGCGCCAGCAGCTTGGGGGAGGGGAATGGCTACACCTTC	CASSLGEGNGYTF
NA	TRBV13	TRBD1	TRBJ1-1	TGTGCCAGCAGCCCGGGAGGGACAGGGGTTGAAGCTTTCTTT	CASSPGGTGVEAFF
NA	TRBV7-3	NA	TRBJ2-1	TGTGCCAGCAGCTTAACGTCGGGGGAAACCTACAATGAGCAGTTCTTC	CASSLTSGETYNEQFF
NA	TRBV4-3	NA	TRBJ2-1	TGCGCCAGCAGCCGAGAAGACAGGCAGCACAATGAGCAGTTCTTC	CASSREDRQHNEQFF
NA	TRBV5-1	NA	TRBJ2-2	TGCGCCAGCAGCGTAGACCTAGATACCGGGGAGCTGTTTTTT	CASSVDLDTGELFF
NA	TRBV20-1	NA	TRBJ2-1	TGCAGTGCTAGGGGGGGTTCTGAGCAGTTCTTC	CSARGGSEQFF
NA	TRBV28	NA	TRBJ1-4	TGTGCCAGCAGTTTTGAGGATTATGAAAAACTGTTTTTT	CASSFEDYEKLFF
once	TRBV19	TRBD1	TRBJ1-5	TGTGCCAGTAGTACAGAACAGGGGAAGATTCAGCCCCAGCATTTT	CASSTEQGKIQPQHF
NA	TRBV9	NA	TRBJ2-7	TGTGCCAGCAGCGACCGGGAGTGCGAGTACTTC	CASSDRECEYF
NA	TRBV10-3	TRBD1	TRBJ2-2	TGTGCCATCAGCACGAGAAGGACAGGGACAAGGGACACCGGGGAGCTGTTTTTT	CAISTRRTGTRDTGELFF
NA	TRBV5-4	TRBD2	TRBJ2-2	TGTGCCAGCAGCTTGCAGCGGGAGGGCCCCACCGGGGAGCTGTTTTTT	CASSLQREGPTGELFF
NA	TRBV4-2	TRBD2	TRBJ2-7	TGTGCCAGCAGCCAAGGGACTAGCGGGGGCACGTCCTACGAGCAGTACTTC	CASSQGTSGGTSYEQYF
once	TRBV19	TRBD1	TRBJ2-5	TGTGCCAGTAGTATTGCAGGGGGCTTGGAGACCCAGTACTTC	CASSIAGGLETQYF
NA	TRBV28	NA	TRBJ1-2	TGTGCCAGCAGTTTAACAGGACGCGGCTACACCTTC	CASSLTGRGYTF
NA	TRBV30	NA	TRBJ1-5	TGTGCCTGGAGTCTGGGGGCGCGACAGCCCCAGCATTTT	CAWSLGARQPQHF
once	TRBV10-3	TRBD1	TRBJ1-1	TGTGCCATGGGCCGGGACAGGGAGGACACTGAAGCTTTCTTT	CAMGRDREDTEAFF
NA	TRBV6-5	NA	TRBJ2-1	TGTGCCAGCAGTTCCCGCGGCATCAACAATGAGCAGTTCTTC	CASSSRGINNEQFF
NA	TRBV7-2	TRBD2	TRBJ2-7	TGTGCCAGCAGCGGAGGACTAGCGGGAGAGTACGAGCAGTACTTC	CASSGGLAGEYEQYF
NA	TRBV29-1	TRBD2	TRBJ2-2	TGCAGCGTACGGACTAGCGGGGGGGCCGGGGAGCTGTTTTTT	CSVRTSGGAGELFF
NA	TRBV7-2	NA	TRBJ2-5	TGTGCCAGCAGCTTAGCGCCCGGGGTGCCAGGGGCCCAGTACTTC	CASSLAPGVPGAQYF
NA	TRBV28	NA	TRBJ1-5	TGTGCCAGCACTCAATCGCAGGGATATAGCAATCAGCCCCAGCATTTT	CASTQSQGYSNQPQHF
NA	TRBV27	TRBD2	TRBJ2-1	TGTGCCAGCAGTTGGACTAGCGGGAGCAACGAGCAGTTCTTC	CASSWTSGSNEQFF
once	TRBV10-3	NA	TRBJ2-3	TGTGCCATCAGTGGTATAGCAGCTAGCACAGATACGCAGTATTTT	CAISGIAASTDTQYF
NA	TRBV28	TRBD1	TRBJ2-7	TGTGCCAGCAGTTTAAGACAGGGGTCCTACGAGCAGTACTTC	CASSLRQGSYEQYF
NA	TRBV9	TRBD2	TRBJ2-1	TGTGCCAGCAGCGGGACTAGCGGGAGTGTTGAGCAGTTCTTC	CASSGTSGSVEQFF
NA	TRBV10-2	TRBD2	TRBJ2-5	TGCGCCAGCAGCGAACTAGCGGGACAAGAGACCCAGTACTTC	CASSELAGQETQYF
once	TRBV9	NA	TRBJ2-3	TGTGCCAGCAGCTTTCGGGAGTTCACAGATACGCAGTATTTT	CASSFREFTDTQYF